This T cell receptor beta chain was found in a study of blood T cell repertoires in COVID-19. The wider study: PBMCs, B-cell-depleted T cells, or T cells were the source of the cDNA or gDNA that made up the material.

Profiling relied on immunoSEQ multiplex PCR, and the TCRdb table lists in-frame clones only, not all of them. This table has roughly 100,000 clones, 85% to 90% appearing once. This clone was seen only once. J lost 7 bases, V lost 5 bases, and 6 bases had no gene match. The germline V gene has CDR1 SGHAT and CDR2 FQNNGV. The CDR3 totals 14 residues. The V call is TRBV11-2, the J call TRBJ1-3, with 9 nucleotides matching TRBD1. Sequenced: peripheral blood. This TCR was recovered from a middle-aged man with COVID-19, enrolled during active disease. CDR3 residues: CASSPGQGFNTIYF. The CDR3 region has the DNA TGTGCCAGCAGCCCAGGACAGGGGTTTAACACCATATATTTT.